This T cell receptor (beta chain) was identified in a study of shared clonotypes between healthy human individuals. Naive CD8 cells were CD45RO-negative, positively selected for CCR7, excluding terminally differentiated effector memory CD45RA+ cells. Sequenced by immunoSEQ multiplex PCR; TCRdb stores in-frame clones only, minus some. Of approximately 810,000 clones detected, 80% to 95% appear once; the ten largest clones hold around 24%. Trimming shortened V by 2 bases and J by 4 bases, and 6 bases separated the two germline ends. The germline CDR1 and CDR2 sequences are MNHNS and SASEGT. CDR3 length: 13 amino acids. This clone occurred once.

This clonotype was sampled from a man aged 25 to 40 in good health. Sample: naive CD8+ T cells sorted from blood. V usage is TRBV6-1 and J usage is TRBJ2-1, with no clear D. The CDR3: CASSERTYNEQFF. The CDR3 bases are TGTGCCAGCAGTGAACGGACGTACAATGAGCAGTTCTTC.